These 5 T cell receptor beta chains were sequenced from one sample in a study of PD-L1 blockade in urothelial cancer. Clones were sequenced by immunoSEQ multiplex PCR, and TCRdb holds only the in-frame ones, with some missing. The repertoire consists of 100,000 to 150,000 clones, with about 81% occurring once and the leading ten covering roughly 3.2%. This sample's time point: pretreatment peripheral blood. The input for sequencing was PBMCs, taken around atezolizumab (anti-PD-L1) treatment. All receptors derive from a middle-aged man with urothelial cancer.

This chain uses TRBV11-2 with TRBJ1-5; TRBD1 matches at 9 bases. CDR1 SGHAT and CDR2 FQNNGV come from the germline V gene. J lost 6 bases, V lost 4 bases, and 4 bases had no gene match. CDR3 size: 14 residues. In nucleotides, the CDR3 is TGTGCCAGCAGCTCCGGGACAGGGAGTCAGCCCCAGCATTTT. Protein: CASSSGTGSQPQHF.

The chain employs TRBV4-1 and TRBJ2-7; a weak D match, TRBD2 (6 bases). The CDR3 length is 16 residues. The V end was cut by 4 bases, the J end by 8 bases, with 24 bases between. From germline, CDR1 is MGHRA and CDR2 YSYEKL. CDR3 region: CASSPRRLGPDLQQYF. The DNA of the CDR3 is TGCGCCAGCAGCCCCCGTCGACTAGGGCCCGATCTGCAGCAGTACTTC.

The CDR3 loop is CASMRSQPFFAFF. DNA of the CDR3: TGTGCCAGCATGCGGTCCCAACCTTTTTTTGCTTTCTTT. The V call is TRBV6-1, the J call TRBJ1-1; no firm D call. This CDR3 region has 13 residues. The V gene lost 7 bases and the J gene lost 11 bases, with 20 bases spanning the gap. The germline gives CDR1 MNHNS, CDR2 SASEGT.

This clone was counted a single time. The chain joins TRBV2 to TRBJ2-7; tentative D call: TRBD2 (6 bases). The CDR3 has 14 amino acids. The germline V gene encodes CDR1 SNHLY and CDR2 FYNNEI. Trimming shortened V by 2 bases and J by 2 bases, and 10 bases separated the two germline ends. CDR3 loop: CASSERRGAYEQYF. The CDR3 nucleotides read TGTGCCAGCAGTGAACGGAGGGGAGCCTACGAGCAGTACTTC.

V is TRBV15 and J is TRBJ2-1, with TRBD2 matching 7 bases. Germline V CDR1 and CDR2: LNHNV, YYDKDF (reference sequence). The V segment lost 1 base and the J segment 0 bases; nucleotides outside the gene matches: 0. The CDR3 runs to 15 residues. The CDR3 sequence is CATSRGGSSYNEQFF. In DNA, the CDR3 is TGTGCCACCAGCAGAGGCGGGAGCTCCTACAATGAGCAGTTCTTC.